Sequencing of this T cell receptor (beta chain) was carried out in a study of OX40 agonist ivuxolimab in advanced cancers. Sequencing was performed with immunoSEQ multiplex PCR; in TCRdb, only in-frame clones are kept and a portion is missing. The table shows 60,000 to 80,000 clones, with roughly 88% occurring only once. Germline loops: CDR1 SGHTA, CDR2 FQGNSA. Trimming took 2 bases from V and 7 from J; bases not matched to a gene: 2. The CDR3 spans 14 residues. Sequencing was performed on CD4+ or CD8+ T cells sorted from blood, taken in a trial of the OX40 agonist ivuxolimab. This chain uses TRBV7-2 with TRBJ1-4, with 9 positions matching TRBD1. The source of this sequence is an adult with an advanced solid tumor such as melanoma, head and neck, liver or kidney cancer. The CDR3 DNA reads TGTGCCAGCAGCTTAACAGGGGGCAGTGAAAAACTGTTTTTT. Translated, it gives CASSLTGGSEKLFF.